The entry below describes one TCR beta chain. Its antigen is undetermined. PCR employed 60 Vbeta and 13 Jbeta primers. Assay used: immunoSEQ multiplex PCR; TCRdb lists only in-frame clones, some missing. Here the sample spans 150,000 to 200,000 clones, around 75% being singletons. The V gene's germline CDR1 is SEHNR and CDR2 FQNEAQ (reference sequence). The CDR3 contains 15 residues. V was clipped by 5 bases and J by 4 bases; unmatched bases: 7. The sample originates from a study of cytomegalovirus exposure and HLA in healthy donors. Study conclusions and caveats: It was likely that a cluster of highly shared sequence variants was a sequencing artifact. Some TCR beta chains (about 170 of them) were listed as cytomegalovirus-associated.

The chain employs TRBV7-9 and TRBJ2-1; 8 nucleotides match TRBD2. What was sequenced was PBMCs. This TCR was sampled from a woman aged 35 to 49 in good health and CMV-seropositive. CDR3 in DNA: TGTGCCAGCAGCATCTCAGCGGGAGAATACAATGAGCAGTTCTTC. This translates into CASSISAGEYNEQFF.